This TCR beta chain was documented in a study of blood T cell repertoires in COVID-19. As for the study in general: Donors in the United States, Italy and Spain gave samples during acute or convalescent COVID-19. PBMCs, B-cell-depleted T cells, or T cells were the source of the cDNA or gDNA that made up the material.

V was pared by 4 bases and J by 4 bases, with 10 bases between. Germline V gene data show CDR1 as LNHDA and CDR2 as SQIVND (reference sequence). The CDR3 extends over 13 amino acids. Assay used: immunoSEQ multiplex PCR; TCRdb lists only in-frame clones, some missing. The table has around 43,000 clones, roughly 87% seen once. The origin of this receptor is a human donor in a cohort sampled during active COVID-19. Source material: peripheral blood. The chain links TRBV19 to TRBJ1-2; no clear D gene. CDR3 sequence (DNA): TGTGCCAGTAGTAATCCGGGAACCTATGGCTACACCTTC. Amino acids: CASSNPGTYGYTF.